Listed below are T cell receptor beta chains from one sample, sequenced in a study of blood T cell repertoires in COVID-19. TCRdb keeps only in-frame clones here, not all; method: immunoSEQ multiplex PCR. This table holds approximately 390,000 clones, more than 70% found once. The specimen sequenced was peripheral blood. The receptors were gathered from an older woman with COVID-19, enrolled during active disease. CDR3s include the opening cysteine and the closing phenylalanine or tryptophan. D genes are given only for firm matches. Clone sizes are given selectively: once, few, many, or a class where the clone is expanded.

v_call	j_call	clone_size	d_call	cdr3_aa	cdr3_nt
TRBV6-5	TRBJ2-7	once	-	CASSYRDLAYEQYF	TGTGCCAGCAGTTACCGAGATTTAGCCTACGAGCAGTACTTC
TRBV2	TRBJ2-7	-	-	CASSPNGIYEQYF	TGTGCCAGCAGTCCAAACGGGATCTACGAGCAGTACTTC
TRBV6-5	TRBJ1-4	-	-	CASGRATNEKLFF	TGTGCCAGCGGCCGTGCAACTAATGAAAAACTGTTTTTT
TRBV30	TRBJ1-4	few	-	CAWNRYNEKLFF	TGTGCCTGGAATCGGTATAATGAAAAACTGTTTTTT
TRBV7-9	TRBJ2-7	few	TRBD1	CASRAGQAQYF	TGTGCCAGCAGGGCGGGACAGGCGCAGTACTTC
TRBV18	TRBJ1-3	few	TRBD1	CASSPPGQRNTIYF	TGTGCCAGCTCACCACCGGGACAGCGAAACACCATATATTTT
TRBV6-5	TRBJ2-7	-	-	CASSRTEPTSYEQYF	TGTGCCAGCAGCAGGACAGAGCCAACCTCCTACGAGCAGTACTTC
TRBV19	TRBJ1-5	-	TRBD1	CASSWTGAGNQPQHF	TGTGCCAGTAGTTGGACAGGGGCGGGCAATCAGCCCCAGCATTTT
TRBV18	TRBJ2-7	-	-	CASSPSARSGEQYF	TGTGCCAGCTCACCGTCAGCACGGAGCGGTGAGCAGTACTTC
TRBV3-1/TRBV3-2	TRBJ1-2	once	TRBD1	CAARDRGFGYTF	TGTGCCGCCCGGGACAGGGGTTTTGGCTACACCTTC
TRBV3-1/TRBV3-2	TRBJ1-1	-	-	CASSISTGRESTEAFF	TGTGCCAGCAGCATTAGTACAGGCCGAGAGAGCACTGAAGCTTTCTTT
TRBV4-1	TRBJ2-3	-	TRBD2	CASSPPGGGTDTQYF	TGCGCCAGCAGCCCCCCGGGGGGAGGAACAGATACGCAGTATTTT
TRBV3-1/TRBV3-2	TRBJ2-2	-	-	CASSRWSVDTGELFF	TGTGCCAGCAGCCGGTGGAGTGTGGACACCGGGGAGCTGTTTTTT
TRBV21-1	TRBJ1-3	-	-	CASSTVGFAADTIYF	TGTGCCAGCAGCACTGTTGGATTCGCGGCGGACACCATATATTTT
TRBV25-1	TRBJ2-2	-	TRBD1	CASNRGRTGELFF	TGTGCCAGCAACAGGGGGCGTACCGGGGAGCTGTTTTTT
TRBV2	TRBJ2-2	-	TRBD2	CASSEFGTSVSAGELFF	TGTGCCAGCAGTGAATTTGGGACTAGCGTCTCGGCCGGGGAGCTGTTTTTT
TRBV7-3	TRBJ2-5	-	TRBD2	CASTLIAGGRETQYF	TGTGCCAGCACCCTGATAGCGGGGGGGAGAGAGACCCAGTACTTC
TRBV28	TRBJ1-2	-	TRBD1	CASSPPDRGLYGYTF	TGTGCCAGCAGTCCCCCGGACAGGGGGTTGTATGGCTACACCTTC
TRBV7-3	TRBJ1-6	-	-	CASSLRSRANSPLHF	TGTGCCAGCAGCTTACGCAGCAGGGCGAATTCACCCCTCCACTTT
TRBV11-3	TRBJ2-3	-	TRBD2	CASSLGLASGTTDTQYF	TGTGCCAGCAGCTTAGGCCTGGCTAGCGGGACCACAGATACGCAGTATTTT